This paragraph reports one T cell receptor (beta chain). Antigen: not known. This CDR3 is built from 16 residues. CDR1 is LGHNA and CDR2 is YNFKEQ in the germline V gene. V dropped 4 bases and J dropped 2 bases, with 15 bases sitting between them. Generated by immunoSEQ multiplex PCR, the TCRdb table keeps only in-frame clones and is missing some. Here the sample spans about 98,000 clones, roughly 90% being singletons. The record originates from a study of cytomegalovirus exposure and HLA in healthy donors. Findings and caveats of the study: Under in vitro conditions, a few CMV-associated chains were confirmed as specific for CMV antigens.

The sample taken for sequencing was PBMCs. This receptor was identified in a man younger than 35 in good health and CMV-seropositive. This chain joins TRBV4-2 and TRBJ2-1; D gene unclear. The CDR3 loop reads CASSPEGGLTYNEQFF. The CDR3 nucleotides are TGTGCCAGCAGCCCTGAAGGCGGTCTTACCTACAATGAGCAGTTCTTC.